This T cell receptor beta chain was identified in a study of PD-1 blockade in classical Hodgkin lymphoma. Study at large: Nivolumab dosed at 3 mg/kg went to patients intravenously every 2 weeks.

With 3 bases removed from V and 1 base from J, the gap between germline ends came to 4 bases. Germline assignment: CDR1 PRHDT and CDR2 FYEKMQ (reference sequence). This CDR3 spans 13 amino acids. Only in-frame clones appear in the TCRdb table, and some are missing; sequencing was by immunoSEQ multiplex PCR. This sample carries 12,000 or so clones, around 80% of them seen once, and the ten largest clones take 20% to 25%. Autologous stem cell transplantation was followed by relapse in every patient, and brentuximab vedotin exposure varied. Overall study findings and caveats: For complete responders, baseline diversity was comparable to that of newly diagnosed patients. A reduction in baseline TCR diversity was reportedly seen in newly diagnosed patients relative to healthy donors. What caused the repertoire differences, perhaps disease activity or prior therapy, remains undefined.

Regarding this clone: Antigen unknown.

This clonotype was sampled from a human donor with classical Hodgkin lymphoma. The sequencing used peripheral blood mononuclear cells (PBMCs), collected at baseline. The chain uses TRBV13 and TRBJ2-1; D call uncertain. Written as DNA, the CDR3 is TGTGCCAGCAGCTTTAATTCCTACAATGAGCAGTTCTTC. Protein: CASSFNSYNEQFF.